What follows are 20 T cell receptor beta chains derived from one specimen sequenced in a study of early T cells in non-severe SARS-CoV-2 infection. MiXCR, applied by TCRdb to the 5' RACE reads, yields one record per CDR3 protein. The table includes over 35,000 distinct CDR3 sequences, about a tenth detected once. The sample consisted of whole blood. The source of these receptors is an adult who was a healthcare worker with PCR-confirmed SARS-CoV-2 infection or an uninfected control (not recorded which).

V is TRBV6-5 and J is TRBJ1-5, with D uncertain. The CDR3 sequence is 15 residues long. Looked up from germline, CDR1 is MNHEY and CDR2 is SVGAGI. V lost 0 bases to trimming and J lost 5 bases, with 11 bases between them. CDR3 sequence: CASSYSYGEDQPQHF. CDR3 DNA: TGTGCCAGCAGTTACTCGTACGGAGAGGATCAGCCCCAGCATTTT.

This clonotype was detected many times. The chain is built from TRBV4-3 and TRBJ2-7; 10 bases match TRBD1. The germline gives CDR1 LGHNA, CDR2 YSLEER. After removal of 3 bases from V and 2 bases from J, the junction contained 10 bases not matched to a gene. The CDR3 loop spans 17 amino acids. In nucleotides, the CDR3 is TGCGCCAGCAGCCATGACGAAGGGACAGGGGAAACCTACGAGCAGTACTTC. It translates to CASSHDEGTGETYEQYF.

The J gene is TRBJ2-7, the V gene TRBV29-1, with D perhaps matching TRBD1 or TRBD2 (5 bases each). The V end lost 8 bases, the J end lost 0 bases, and 14 bases lay between the germline ends. The length of the CDR3 is 13 residues. CDR1 SQVTM and CDR2 ANQGSEA come from the germline V gene. The CDR3 DNA sequence: TGCAGCCTCGGGACGGAGAGCTCCTACGAGCAGTACTTC. Translation gives CSLGTESSYEQYF.

In this sample, this clonotype turned up a few times. This chain joins TRBV20-1 and TRBJ2-7; D is perhaps TRBD1 or TRBD2 (5 bases each). CDR3 size: 14 residues. Trimming stripped 5 bases from V and 8 bases from J, with 22 bases between. Germline CDR1 is DFQATT and CDR2 is SNEGSKA (reference sequence). In nucleotides, the CDR3 is TGCAGTGCTCATTCCGGGACCGAGCTAATGAAGCAGTACTTC. Translating gives CSAHSGTELMKQYF.

This clonotype was recorded at least ten times. The V gene is TRBV7-9, the J gene TRBJ2-1; TRBD1 agrees at 9 bases. This CDR3 has 15 residues. V lost 5 bases to trimming and J lost 4 bases; unmatched junction nucleotides: 6. The germline CDR1 and CDR2 sequences are SEHNR and FQNEAQ (reference sequence). The CDR3 DNA is TGTGCCAGCAGCCTGCGGGACAGGGAGTACAATGAGCAGTTCTTC. Translated: CASSLRDREYNEQFF.

This clonotype was counted a few times. The chain combines TRBV20-1 with TRBJ2-2, with D uncertain. The V gene lost 6 bases and the J gene lost 6 bases, with 11 bases spanning the gap. Per the germline V gene, CDR1 is DFQATT and CDR2 is SNEGSKA (reference sequence). This CDR3 comprises 12 residues. In DNA, the CDR3 is TGCAGTGCACTCAGTGAATCCGGGGAGCTGTTTTTT. It yields the protein CSALSESGELFF.

This clonotype has ten or more counts. The chain is built from TRBV4-1 and TRBJ2-7; TRBD2 is a possible D gene (7 bases). Trimming took off 0 bases at V and 2 bases at J, with 11 bases between the two ends. The germline gives CDR1 MGHRA, CDR2 YSYEKL. This CDR3 region has 15 residues. CDR3 DNA sequence: TGCGCCAGCAGCCAAGAGAGGGGGGGGGCCTACGAGCAGTACTTC. Amino acid sequence: CASSQERGGAYEQYF.

The sample holds many counts of this clonotype. J is TRBJ1-6 and V is TRBV6-5; D might be TRBD1 (6 bases). The V end was cut by 0 bases, the J end by 7 bases, with 10 bases between. Germline values: CDR1 MNHEY, CDR2 SVGAGI. CDR3 size: 15 residues. In DNA form, the CDR3 reads TGTGCCAGCAGTTACTCAGAGAGGGGGAATTCACCCCTCCACTTT. Protein product: CASSYSERGNSPLHF.

This clonotype was observed many times. The V and J genes are TRBV20-1 and TRBJ1-5; the match to TRBD1 covers 7 bases. The CDR3 has 12 amino acids. Germline V CDR1 and CDR2: DFQATT, SNEGSKA (reference sequence). V lost 3 bases, J lost 6 bases, and 2 bases stayed unmatched. The CDR3 sequence: CSARAGGQPQHF. The CDR3 DNA reads TGCAGTGCTAGGGCAGGGGGTCAGCCCCAGCATTTT.

V and J are TRBV2 and TRBJ1-2; a possible D gene is TRBD1 (5 bases). The CDR3 covers 11 residues. Germline V gene lookup returns CDR1 SNHLY and CDR2 FYNNEI. The CDR3 DNA reads as TGTGGGTCGGGACTCAACTATGGCTACACCTTC. The encoded protein is CGSGLNYGYTF.

This chain connects TRBV12-5 to TRBJ2-7; no clear D. Trimming took 6 bases from V and 5 from J, leaving 8 bases between them. The CDR3 contains 11 residues. Germline V gives CDR1 LGHNT, CDR2 FRNRAP. The DNA for the CDR3 is TGTGCTAGTGGCGTTCCGAACGAGCAGTACTTC. It specifies CASGVPNEQYF. Combining the CDR3 with reference TRBV12-5 and TRBJ2-7 gives the whole variable domain DARVTQTPRHKVTEMGQEVTMRCQPILGHNTVFWYRQTMMQGLELLAYFRNRAPLDDSGMPKDRFSAEMPDATLATLKIQPSEPRDSAVYFCASGVPNEQYFGPGTRLTVT.

This clonotype was picked up many times. V is TRBV30 and J is TRBJ1-6; 7 nucleotides line up with TRBD1. V gave up 0 bases and J gave up 8 bases; unmatched junction bases: 4. The CDR3 contains 14 residues. Germline V CDR1 and CDR2: GTSNPN, SVGIG (reference sequence). As DNA, the CDR3 is TGTGCCTGGAGTGTGGGAGGGACAGATTCACCCCTCCACTTT. Protein: CAWSVGGTDSPLHF.

This clonotype was recorded many times. The J gene is TRBJ1-6, the V gene TRBV14; the D is unclear. In germline, CDR1 is SGHDN, CDR2 FVKESK. The germline V and J ends were trimmed by 4 bases and 2 bases, with 12 bases remaining between them. The CDR3 has 16 amino acids. Here the CDR3 reads CASSLGGSAYNSPLHF. CDR3 nucleotide sequence: TGTGCCAGCAGCCTCGGCGGGTCGGCCTATAATTCACCCCTCCACTTT.

This clonotype has at least ten counts. CDR3 nucleotide sequence: TGTGCCAGCAGCTTAGGGGACAGGGAAGTGGGCAATCAGCCCCAGCATTTT. Residues: CASSLGDREVGNQPQHF. The V and J genes are TRBV7-9 and TRBJ1-5, with TRBD1 matching 9 bases. The CDR3 contains 17 residues. Germline CDR1 SEHNR, CDR2 FQNEAQ (reference sequence). J lost 2 bases, V lost 1 base, and 6 bases had no gene match.

In regard to this clonotype: This may be a read error, as it is one base from a much larger clone. The chain has TRBV30 and TRBJ2-1; D is possibly TRBD2 (5 bases). The CDR3 consists of 10 residues. Trimming pared 7 bases from V and 12 bases from J, leaving 13 bases between. In germline, CDR1 is GTSNPN, CDR2 SVGIG (reference sequence). This CDR3 is CASTRVGQFF. The DNA of the CDR3 is TGTGCCTCCACTAGAGTTGGGCAGTTCTTC.

The rearrangement uses TRBV7-9 and TRBJ2-3, with a possible D match to TRBD1 (6 bases). V dropped 7 bases and J dropped 6 bases, with 17 bases sitting between them. Looked up from germline, CDR1 is SEHNR and CDR2 is FQNEAQ (reference sequence). The CDR3 totals 14 residues. The DNA of the CDR3 is TGTGCCAGCAATCCGGGACACGCACCGGATACGCAGTATTTT. Its protein is CASNPGHAPDTQYF.

This clonotype was detected only a few times. The rearrangement joins TRBV7-2 to TRBJ2-3; 7 bases are a match to TRBD1. The V segment lost 5 bases and the J segment 5 bases; nucleotides outside the gene matches: 7. Germline V gives CDR1 SGHTA, CDR2 FQGNSA. The CDR3 is 14 residues long. The CDR3 coding sequence is TGTGCCAGCAGCCGGCGTACAGGGGAAGATACGCAGTATTTT. Protein: CASSRRTGEDTQYF.

The chain has TRBV13 and TRBJ2-1, with 9 bases fitting TRBD1. In germline, CDR1 is PRHDT, CDR2 FYEKMQ (reference sequence). This CDR3 spans 15 amino acids. V dropped 4 bases and J dropped 10; count of bases not matched to a gene: 11. In DNA, the CDR3 is TGTGCCAGCAGCTCCTACGGGACAGGGCGAGGAGAGCAGTTCTTC. Translating it yields CASSSYGTGRGEQFF.

There are many counts of this clonotype. The V gene is TRBV20-1, the J gene TRBJ2-7; 10 positions match TRBD2. Trimming cost V 5 bases and J 2 bases; bases outside gene matches: 9. There are 15 residues in the CDR3. Germline assignment: CDR1 DFQATT and CDR2 SNEGSKA (reference sequence). The CDR3 DNA reads TGCAGTGCTCGAACCTTAGCGGGGGGACCCTACGAGCAGTACTTC. This codes for CSARTLAGGPYEQYF.

At least ten counts were recorded for this clonotype. The chain is built from TRBV6-1 and TRBJ2-5; D perhaps matches TRBD1 (6 bases). The germline CDR1 and CDR2 sequences are MNHNS and SASEGT. CDR3 length: 15 residues. V gave up 4 bases and J gave up 3 bases, with 15 bases separating them. The CDR3 nucleotides read TGTGCCAGCAGTGGGGGGCCTGGGTTTAAAGAGACCCAGTACTTC. As protein: CASSGGPGFKETQYF.